This section outlines one T cell receptor beta chain sequence together with its context. The antigen remains unidentified. This sample was included in a study of T cell repertoires in cytomegalovirus infection. For the study at large: Epitope selection comprised recently identified HLA-C-restricted CMV epitopes and well-studied HLA-B-restricted CMV epitopes. From public TCR beta signatures came an indication of both CMV infection and matching HLA type. Study-level results: Dominating the ex vivo response were TCR beta clonotypes that were CMV-specific and HLA-C-restricted.

In TCRdb, the reads were re-called with MiXCR into one record per CDR3 protein. Of under 90,000 distinct CDR3 sequences listed, about half are singletons. The CDR3 consists of 20 residues. In germline, CDR1 is SGHRS, CDR2 YFSETQ. Unmatched junction bases numbered 15, after V lost 4 bases and J lost 0 bases. The gene calls are TRBV5-1 and TRBJ2-1; 11 nucleotides match TRBD2. This TCR was sampled from a human donor in good health (CMV status not recorded). Some clones in this sample may be carry-over from other donors' samples. Source: CD8+ T cells from cultured PBMCs, taken from culture after CMV antigen stimulation. The CDR3 is CASSLRPTSGGPSSYNEQFF. The DNA of the CDR3 is TGCGCCAGCAGCCTCCGCCCTACTAGCGGGGGACCCAGCTCCTACAATGAGCAGTTCTTC.